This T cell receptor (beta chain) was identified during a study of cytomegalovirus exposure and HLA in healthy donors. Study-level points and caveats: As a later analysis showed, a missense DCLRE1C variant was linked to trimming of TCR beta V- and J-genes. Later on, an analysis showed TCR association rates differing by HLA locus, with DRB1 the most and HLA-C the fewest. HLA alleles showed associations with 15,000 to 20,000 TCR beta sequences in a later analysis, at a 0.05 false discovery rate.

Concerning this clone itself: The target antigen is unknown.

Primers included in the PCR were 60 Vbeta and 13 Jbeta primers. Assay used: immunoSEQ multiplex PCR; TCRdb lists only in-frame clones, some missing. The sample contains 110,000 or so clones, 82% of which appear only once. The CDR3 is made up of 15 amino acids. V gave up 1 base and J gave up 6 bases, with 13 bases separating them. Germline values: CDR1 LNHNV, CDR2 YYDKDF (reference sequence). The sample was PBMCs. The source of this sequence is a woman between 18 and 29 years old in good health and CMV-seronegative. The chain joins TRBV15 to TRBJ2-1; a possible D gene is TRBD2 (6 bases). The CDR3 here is CATSRGLGPGNEQFF. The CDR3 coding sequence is TGTGCCACCAGCAGAGGACTAGGCCCGGGCAATGAGCAGTTCTTC.